The T cell receptor (beta chain) described here comes from a study of blood T cell repertoires in COVID-19 (dated by TCRdb to the early 2020s). Notes on the research overall: The collaborator samples originated in the United States, Italy and Spain and spanned the acute and convalescent phases of COVID-19. Where available, HLA class I and class II types were taken from metadata supplied by the sample provider and were not determined by assay-based typing. The dataset comprised deeply sampled blood TCRbeta repertoires from subjects exposed to, actively infected with, or recovered from COVID-19. Sample metadata almost always included a de-identified subject ID, COVID-19 status, age in years and sex. Samples were obtained from the ongoing ImmuneRACE study (first 160 participants) and from some 1,300 subjects provided by 6 global collaborators. The prospective study material was composed of cDNA or gDNA derived from T cells, B-cell-depleted T cells, or PBMCs. The repertoires were released in a freely available public database meant as a resource for research on the immune response to SARS-CoV-2.

Regarding this clone: It has no known antigen specificity. No base qualities exist here, and no much larger clone lies one base off it.

Whole blood was collected in K2EDTA tubes by collaborating institutions according to the institutions' own protocols. For TCRbeta analysis, collaborators shipped samples as frozen whole blood, isolated PBMCs, or DNA extracted from either of those sample types. Points the paper makes about the study in general: The quantity of clinical and demographic metadata differed by source and by participant and was supplied without curation.

The immunoSEQ Assay, a bias-controlled multiplex PCR, was used to amplify TCRbeta CDR3 regions from genomic DNA. The original methods were these. The number of nucleated cells in each sample was estimated from the amplification of reference gene primers within the assay. Sequence reads were collapsed and filtered to measure the absolute abundance of every unique TCRbeta CDR3 rearrangement. Productive Simpson clonality was computed per sample as the square root of Simpson's diversity index over productive rearrangements. TCRdb re-hosts the immuneACCESS table, in-frame sequences only. Its copies lack some clones; in the studies checked, an unresolved V gene accounts for under half of them, and the cause for the rest is not known. V, J and clone size are those of that table, while D and trimming were read from the DNA. The sample table shows roughly 380,000 clones, and 85% are seen once. The ten most abundant clones make up around 3.4% of the sample.

The germline ends are 8 bases apart after V is trimmed by 0 bases and J by 6 bases. CDR1 MNHNS and CDR2 SASEGT are derived from the germline V gene. From cysteine to phenylalanine, the CDR3 is 14 amino acids long. Only the CDR3 DNA stays, 42 bases, in frame from base 1. This receptor was identified in a young woman with acute or convalescent COVID-19. The chain is assembled from TRBV6-1 and TRBJ2-2, and TRBD1 may be the D gene, going by 6 matching bases. Sequencing was performed on peripheral blood. CDR3 sequence: CASSEATGPGELFF. The sequenced DNA is TGTGCCAGCAGTGAAGCAACAGGGCCCGGGGAGCTGTTTTTT.